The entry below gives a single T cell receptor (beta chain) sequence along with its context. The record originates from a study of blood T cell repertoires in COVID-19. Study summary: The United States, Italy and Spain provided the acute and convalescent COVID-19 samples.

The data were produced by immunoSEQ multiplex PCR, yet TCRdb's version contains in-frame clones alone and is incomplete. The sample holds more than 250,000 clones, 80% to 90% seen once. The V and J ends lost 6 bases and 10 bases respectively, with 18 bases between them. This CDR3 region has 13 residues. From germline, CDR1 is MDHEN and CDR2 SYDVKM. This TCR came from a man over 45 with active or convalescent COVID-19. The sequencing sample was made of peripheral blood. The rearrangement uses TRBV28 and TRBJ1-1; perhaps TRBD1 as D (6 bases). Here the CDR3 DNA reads TGTGCCAGCAGGGGGGACACCCTCTCTCGAGCTTTCTTT. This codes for CASRGDTLSRAFF.